This T cell receptor beta chain derives from a study of T cell responses to AZD1222 COVID-19 vaccine. Whole-study results and caveats: The study found Spike-specific TCR breadth and depth rose after two AZD1222 doses. Just a handful of AZD1222 recipients were seropositive at baseline. Clonal diversity may have been underestimated in mostly white British donors.

Assay used: immunoSEQ multiplex PCR; TCRdb lists only in-frame clones, some missing. The sample carries tens of thousands of clones, 80% to 95% recorded once. Regarding this clone: What it recognizes is unknown.

Pooling covered second doses at about 4 or about 12 weeks. Sequenced material: peripheral blood, taken 28 days after the second AZD1222 dose. This TCR was recovered from an adult who received the AZD1222 COVID-19 vaccine.

This chain's CDR3 is CASSTASGNTIYF. The DNA for the CDR3 is TGTGCCAGCAGCACAGCCTCTGGAAACACCATATATTTT. This chain joins TRBV21-1 and TRBJ1-3. TRBV21-1 is described as a pseudogene. CDR3 length equals 13 residues.